This section outlines one T cell receptor beta chain sequence together with its context. Its antigen is still unknown. CDR3 length equals 13 residues. With 4 bases removed from V and 4 bases from J, the gap between germline ends came to 7 bases. From germline, CDR1 is MDHEN and CDR2 SYDVKM. The data originate from a study of OX40 agonist ivuxolimab in advanced cancers. Study information: Those enrolled were 82.7% male, with a mean age of approximately 60 years and ages from roughly 20 to 85.

Study-level points and caveats: Partial responders receiving 0.1-3.0 mg/kg showed among the lowest clonal expansion. Expanded clones were, on average, more numerous among CD8+ T cells than CD4+.

The data were produced by immunoSEQ multiplex PCR, yet TCRdb's version contains in-frame clones alone and is incomplete. The table includes over 95,000 clones, 91% detected once. This chain links TRBV28 with TRBJ2-2; the D is unclear. This receptor was identified in an adult with an advanced solid tumor such as melanoma, head and neck, liver or kidney cancer. Material: CD4+ or CD8+ T cells sorted from blood, obtained in a trial of the OX40 agonist ivuxolimab. The CDR3 DNA reads as TGTGCCAGCAGTTACCGGGCCACCGGGGAGCTGTTTTTT. Residues: CASSYRATGELFF.